The 30 T cell receptor beta chains below come from one sample, sequenced in a study of blood T cell repertoires in COVID-19. The method was immunoSEQ multiplex PCR; TCRdb's version includes in-frame clones alone and lacks a portion of them. The table includes under 250,000 clones, 84% detected once. Sequenced: peripheral blood. The receptors stem from a woman between 40 and 50 years old who had recovered from COVID-19.

The chain has TRBV28 and TRBJ2-7; D might be TRBD1 (7 bases). CDR1 and CDR2 (germline): MDHEN, SYDVKM. This CDR3 contains 15 residues. Trimming removed 4 bases from V and 6 bases from J, with 19 bases in between. CDR3 amino acids: CASSSPAEGAREQYF. DNA of the CDR3: TGTGCCAGCAGTTCCCCCGCGGAGGGGGCACGCGAGCAGTACTTC. Together with reference TRBV28 and TRBJ2-7, the CDR3 gives the full variable domain: DVKVTQSSRYLVKRTGEKVFLECVQDMDHENMFWYRQDPGLGLRLIYFSYDVKMKEKGDIPEGYSVSREKKERFSLILESASTNQTSMYLCASSSPAEGAREQYFGPGTRLTVT.

The chain has TRBV28 and TRBJ2-7; 7 nucleotides match TRBD1. The germline gives CDR1 MDHEN, CDR2 SYDVKM. V lost 5 bases, J lost 3 bases, and 10 bases stayed unmatched. This CDR3 region has 15 residues. The CDR3 DNA is TGTGCCAGCAGTGGTGGAGGACAGGACCTCTACGAGCAGTACTTC. Its translation is CASSGGGQDLYEQYF.

This chain joins TRBV5-1 and TRBJ2-2, with D possibly matching TRBD2 (6 bases). The germline gives CDR1 SGHRS, CDR2 YFSETQ. With 4 bases removed from V and 1 base from J, the gap between germline ends came to 14 bases. The length of the CDR3 is 16 residues. The CDR3 protein is CASSVQVGGNTGELFF. The CDR3, as DNA: TGCGCCAGCAGCGTTCAAGTGGGGGGGAACACCGGGGAGCTGTTTTTT.

V and J are TRBV19 and TRBJ1-5; D is unresolved. Germline V CDR1 and CDR2: LNHDA, SQIVND (reference sequence). The CDR3 runs to 15 residues. Trimming pared 7 bases from V and 0 bases from J, leaving 13 bases between. The CDR3 coding sequence is TGTGCCAGTAAGGAGAGAAACAATAGCAATCAGCCCCAGCATTTT. Its translation: CASKERNNSNQPQHF.

The V gene is TRBV24-1, the J gene TRBJ2-6, with D unclear. In germline, CDR1 is KGHDR, CDR2 SFDVKD. The CDR3 covers 16 residues. The V end lost 9 bases, the J end lost 2 bases, and 16 bases lay between the germline ends. This chain's CDR3 is CATSTPTAAGANVLTF. The CDR3 DNA reads TGTGCCACCTCAACCCCCACGGCGGCTGGGGCCAACGTCCTGACTTTC.

As concerns this clone: Different DNA sequences within this sample yield the same CDR3. The V and J genes are TRBV12-3 or TRBV12-4 and TRBJ1-1; D not resolved. CDR3 length equals 13 residues. V lost 3 bases, J lost 1 base, and 6 bases lay in between. The CDR3 is CASSLARNTEAFF. As DNA, the CDR3 is TGTGCCAGCAGTTTGGCCAGGAACACTGAAGCTTTCTTT.

This clone was picked up one time. This chain uses TRBV2 with TRBJ1-1; weak D call: TRBD1 (6 bases). CDR3 size: 15 residues. CDR1 and CDR2 (germline): SNHLY, FYNNEI. Trimming pared 6 bases from V and 2 bases from J, leaving 16 bases between. The CDR3 coding sequence is TGTGCCAGCAGGGCCCCCCAGGACAGAAACACTGAAGCTTTCTTT. This codes for CASRAPQDRNTEAFF.

V and J are TRBV5-6 and TRBJ2-5; D unclear. Per germline, CDR1 SGHDT and CDR2 YYEEEE. This CDR3 has 13 residues. Trimming stripped 0 bases from V and 2 bases from J, with 5 bases between. In nucleotides, the CDR3 is TGTGCCAGCAGCTTGGGTCAGCAAGAGACCCAGTACTTC. Residues: CASSLGQQETQYF. The full variable domain, rest sourced from reference TRBV5-6 and TRBJ2-5, is DAGVTQSPTHLIKTRGQQVTLRCSPKSGHDTVSWYQQALGQGPQFIFQYYEEEERQRGNFPDRFSGHQFPNYSSELNVNALLLGDSALYLCASSLGQQETQYFGPGTRLLVL.

In the case of this clone: This could be a read error, since a much larger clone is one nucleotide away. The J gene is TRBJ2-7, the V gene TRBV5-1; 7 positions match TRBD1. V dropped 1 base and J dropped 5; count of bases not matched to a gene: 3. The length of the CDR3 is 13 residues. Germline V gene lookup returns CDR1 SGHRS and CDR2 YFSETQ. CDR3 amino acids: CASSLTGAHEQYF. As DNA, the CDR3 is TGCGCCAGCAGCTTGACAGGGGCCCACGAGCAGTACTTC. Full variable domain (outside the CDR3, taken from reference TRBV5-1 and TRBJ2-7): KAGVTQTPRYLIKTRGQQVTLSCSPISGHRSVSWYQQTPGQGLQFLFEYFSETQRNKGNFPGRFSGRQFSNSRSEMNVSTLELGDSALYLCASSLTGAHEQYFGPGTRLTVT.

The rearrangement links TRBV3-1 (or the pseudogene TRBV3-2) to TRBJ1-1; D remains unclear. CDR3 length: 14 amino acids. Looked up from germline, CDR1 is LGHDT and CDR2 is YNNKEL (reference sequence). V was pared by 1 base and J by 1 base, with 7 bases between. The CDR3 spells CASSQGQWNTEAFF. CDR3 coding DNA: TGTGCCAGCAGCCAAGGTCAATGGAACACTGAAGCTTTCTTT.

The chain recombines TRBV15 with TRBJ1-3; D unresolved. CDR1 is LNHNV and CDR2 is YYDKDF in the germline V gene (reference sequence). This CDR3 is 13 amino acids long. V dropped 2 bases and J dropped 2 bases, with 4 bases sitting between them. The CDR3 region has the DNA TGTGCCACCAGCAGACAGGCTGGAAACACCATATATTTT. This codes for CATSRQAGNTIYF.

The V and J genes are TRBV2 and TRBJ2-1; 8 nucleotides align to TRBD1. CDR3 length: 14 residues. V shed 3 bases, J shed 7 bases, and the junction held 5 bases outside the gene matches. Germline V gives CDR1 SNHLY, CDR2 FYNNEI. This CDR3 reads CASSESGQGNEQFF. As DNA, the CDR3 is TGTGCCAGCAGTGAGAGTGGACAGGGAAATGAGCAGTTCTTC.

The chain joins TRBV5-4 to TRBJ1-2, with D possibly TRBD1 on 6 matching bases. V was trimmed by 2 bases and J by 5 bases, leaving 16 bases between them. The length of the CDR3 is 15 residues. The germline gives CDR1 SGHNT, CDR2 YYREEE (reference sequence). CDR3 bases: TGTGCCAGCAGCTTCGGGGGGGGCGTAGGATATGGCTACACCTTC. This gives the protein CASSFGGGVGYGYTF.

The genes are TRBV19 and TRBJ2-4; 10 bases match TRBD1. Germline values: CDR1 LNHDA, CDR2 SQIVND (reference sequence). The CDR3 extends over 15 amino acids. V shed 5 bases, J shed 7 bases, and the junction held 8 bases outside the gene matches. The DNA for the CDR3 is TGTGCCAGTAGTTCCCGACAGGGGGCCGCGAACATTCAGTACTTC. It is translated as CASSSRQGAANIQYF.

The chain couples TRBV5-1 to TRBJ1-6, with 9 bases aligning to TRBD1. The CDR3 consists of 16 residues. The V gene end was trimmed by 4 bases and the J gene end by 7 bases; junction bases not matched to a gene: 9. Germline V gene lookup returns CDR1 SGHRS and CDR2 YFSETQ. CDR3 in amino acids: CASSLLDRGFNSPLHF. The CDR3 DNA reads as TGCGCCAGCAGCCTACTGGACAGGGGTTTCAATTCACCCCTCCACTTT.

With respect to this clone: An end of the junction does not agree with germline; a read error may underlie this. For the CDR3, the DNA is TGTGCCAGCAGCTCCCACAGGGGGTCCTCCAATGAGCAGTTCTTC. Translated, it gives CASSSHRGSSNEQFF. The chain uses TRBV5-5 and TRBJ2-1, with TRBD1 matching over 8 bases. The CDR3 has 15 amino acids. Germline V gene data show CDR1 as SGHKS and CDR2 as YYEKEE (reference sequence).

V gene TRBV2 combines with J gene TRBJ2-3; D possibly corresponds to TRBD2 (5 bases). Germline-derived CDR1 and CDR2 are SNHLY and FYNNEI. The CDR3 has 13 amino acids. Trimming took off 4 bases at V and 6 bases at J, with 11 bases between the two ends. In DNA form, the CDR3 reads TGTGCCAGCAGTGTGGGGAGAAGGGATACGCAGTATTTT. It specifies CASSVGRRDTQYF. Drawing the rest from reference TRBV2 and TRBJ2-3, the complete variable domain is EPEVTQTPSHQVTQMGQEVILRCVPISNHLYFYWYRQILGQKVEFLVSFYNNEISEKSEIFDDQFSVERPDGSNFTLKIRSTKLEDSAMYFCASSVGRRDTQYFGPGTRLTVL.

The rearrangement uses TRBV2 and TRBJ2-7, with D possibly matching TRBD2 (6 bases). The germline V gene encodes CDR1 SNHLY and CDR2 FYNNEI. Trimming removed 4 bases at V and 7 bases at J, with 14 bases between. The CDR3 runs 13 residues. CDR3 protein: CASSGQRGGEQYF. CDR3 sequence (DNA): TGTGCCAGCAGTGGTCAAAGGGGAGGTGAGCAGTACTTC.

The CDR3 coding sequence is TGTGCCAGCAGCGTAGGAGTTCGAGACACTGTATACGAGCAGTACTTC. Its protein product is CASSVGVRDTVYEQYF. V gene TRBV9 combines with J gene TRBJ2-7; unclear D gene. CDR3 length equals 16 residues. Between the trimmed V and J ends, which lost 0 bases and 4 bases, there was a span of 17 bases. The germline V gene has CDR1 SGDLS and CDR2 YYNGEE. Full variable domain (missing parts from reference TRBV9 and TRBJ2-7): DSGVTQTPKHLITATGQRVTLRCSPRSGDLSVYWYQQSLDQGLQFLIQYYNGEERAKGNILERFSAQQFPDLHSELNLSSLELGDSALYFCASSVGVRDTVYEQYFGPGTRLTVT.

J is TRBJ2-1 and V is TRBV7-3; D ambiguous. This CDR3 spans 15 amino acids. The germline V gene encodes CDR1 SGHTA and CDR2 FQGTGA. V lost 5 bases and J lost 0, with 11 bases in between. This CDR3 reads CASSPAVSSYNEQFF. In nucleotides, the CDR3 is TGTGCCAGCAGCCCCGCTGTGAGCTCCTACAATGAGCAGTTCTTC.

V is TRBV27 and J is TRBJ1-6; possible D gene TRBD1, 5 bases. CDR3 length: 16 amino acids. The V and J ends lost 6 bases and 0 bases respectively, with 12 bases between them. The germline gives CDR1 MNHEY, CDR2 SMNVEV (reference sequence). CDR3 sequence (DNA): TGTGCCAGCAGACGAGACAGCAACTCCTATAATTCACCCCTCCACTTT. Amino acids: CASRRDSNSYNSPLHF.

This sequence joins TRBV18 and TRBJ2-7; D may be TRBD2 (6 bases). The CDR3 is 14 amino acids. Germline loops: CDR1 KGHSH, CDR2 LQKENI. V lost 5 bases to trimming and J lost 5 bases, with 16 bases between them. The CDR3 DNA sequence: TGTGCCAGCTCAACATGGCGGGGAATGGACGAGCAGTACTTC. Translated, it gives CASSTWRGMDEQYF. Full variable domain (remainder filled in from reference TRBV18 and TRBJ2-7): NAGVMQNPRHLVRRRGQEARLRCSPMKGHSHVYWYRQLPEEGLKFMVYLQKENIIDESGMPKERFSAEFPKEGPSILRIQQVVRGDSAAYFCASSTWRGMDEQYFGPGTRLTVT.

V and J are TRBV6-5 and TRBJ2-7; D remains ambiguous. This CDR3 is 14 amino acids long. The V gene's germline CDR1 is MNHEY and CDR2 SVGAGI. V was trimmed by 0 bases and J by 3 bases, leaving 9 bases between them. DNA for the CDR3: TGTGCCAGCAGTTACTCGATACGGAGCTACGAGCAGTACTTC. It encodes CASSYSIRSYEQYF.

V and J are TRBV30 and TRBJ1-1, with 9 nucleotides matching TRBD1. J was trimmed by 4 bases and V by 0 bases; bases with no gene match: 3. The germline gives CDR1 GTSNPN, CDR2 SVGIG (reference sequence). CDR3 length equals 14 residues. The CDR3 here is CAWSVQGARTEAFF. The CDR3 bases are TGTGCCTGGAGTGTACAGGGGGCGCGCACTGAAGCTTTCTTT.

The chain couples TRBV19 to TRBJ2-1; the D gene is possibly TRBD2 (5 bases). Germline V gene sequence: CDR1 LNHDA, CDR2 SQIVND (reference sequence). Trimming shortened V by 3 bases and J by 5 bases, and 11 bases separated the two germline ends. CDR3 size: 14 residues. The CDR3 loop reads CASSISTGNNEQFF. The CDR3 nucleotides are TGTGCCAGTAGTATTTCTACGGGAAACAATGAGCAGTTCTTC.

V gene TRBV7-3 combines with J gene TRBJ1-1, with 9 positions matching TRBD1. V lost 5 bases, J lost 1 base, and 5 bases stayed unmatched. There are 15 residues in the CDR3. Germline V lookup: CDR1 SGHTA, CDR2 FQGTGA. CDR3 amino acids: CASSPTGGENTEAFF. CDR3 DNA: TGTGCCAGCAGCCCGACAGGGGGGGAGAACACTGAAGCTTTCTTT.

The chain couples TRBV30 to TRBJ1-2; D uncertain. Germline-derived CDR1 and CDR2 are GTSNPN and SVGIG (reference sequence). Trimming removed 4 bases from V and 2 bases from J, with 11 bases in between. The CDR3 contains 13 residues. The CDR3 sequence: CAWTRGANYGYTF. The DNA of the CDR3 is TGTGCCTGGACCCGGGGTGCCAACTATGGCTACACCTTC.

The chain employs TRBV5-1 and TRBJ1-1; D is perhaps TRBD1 (5 bases). Trimming pared 7 bases from V and 1 base from J, leaving 14 bases between. Germline V gene lookup returns CDR1 SGHRS and CDR2 YFSETQ. The CDR3 extends over 14 amino acids. CDR3 sequence: CASSSRGQNTEAFF. CDR3 coding DNA: TGCGCCAGCTCCTCCCGCGGACAGAACACTGAAGCTTTCTTT.

A single count supports this clone. J is TRBJ2-2 and V is TRBV6-6; possible D gene TRBD2, 5 bases. Deletions cut 0 bases from V and 7 bases from J, with 15 bases between. Germline V gene sequence: CDR1 MNHNY, CDR2 SVGAGI (reference sequence). CDR3 length equals 16 residues. The CDR3 nucleotides are TGTGCCAGCAGTTACTCTCTAGCTAGAACGAGCGGGGAGCTGTTTTTT. Protein sequence: CASSYSLARTSGELFF.

J is TRBJ2-3 and V is TRBV7-6; D might be TRBD1 (6 bases). V was shortened by 2 bases and J by 6 bases, with 15 bases between the two germline ends. The CDR3 has 15 residues. Per germline, CDR1 SGHVS and CDR2 FNYEAQ. CDR3 residues: CASSLFGERGDTQYF. CDR3 nucleotide sequence: TGTGCCAGCAGCTTATTCGGGGAAAGGGGGGATACGCAGTATTTT. Filled out from reference TRBV7-6 and TRBJ2-3, the complete variable domain reads GAGVSQSPRYKVTKRGQDVALRCDPISGHVSLYWYRQALGQGPEFLTYFNYEAQQDKSGLPNDRFSAERPEGSISTLTIQRTEQRDSAMYRCASSLFGERGDTQYFGPGTRLTVL.